These 30 T cell receptor beta chains came from one sample sequenced in a study of cytomegalovirus exposure and HLA in healthy donors. PCR employed 60 Vbeta and 13 Jbeta primers. The protocol was immunoSEQ multiplex PCR, while the TCRdb copy is restricted to in-frame clones and leaves out a portion. The listing contains tens of thousands of clones. The sequencing sample was made of PBMCs. Receptor source: a man aged 30 to 39 in good health and CMV-seronegative.

V gene TRBV11-2 combines with J gene TRBJ2-5; 11 positions agree with TRBD2. CDR1 and CDR2 (germline): SGHAT, FQNNGV. The CDR3 is 15 residues long. J lost 7 bases, V lost 5 bases, and 9 bases had no gene match. The CDR3 sequence: CASSPIAGGPGTQYF. The CDR3, as DNA: TGTGCCAGCAGCCCAATAGCGGGAGGGCCGGGGACCCAGTACTTC.

The chain combines TRBV27 with TRBJ2-7; D not certain. V gave up 7 bases and J gave up 0 bases, with 10 bases separating them. CDR3 length equals 13 residues. Germline loops: CDR1 MNHEY, CDR2 SMNVEV (reference sequence). CDR3 in DNA: TGTGCCAGCAAAGACCGAGGCTCCTACGAGCAGTACTTC. Amino acid sequence: CASKDRGSYEQYF.

This chain links TRBV7-6 with TRBJ2-7; 9 nucleotides align to TRBD1. Germline CDR1 SGHVS, CDR2 FNYEAQ. The CDR3 length is 18 residues. The J segment lost 4 bases and the V segment lost 5 bases, leaving 18 bases of the junction unmatched. The CDR3 DNA reads TGTGCCAGCAGCGAGAGACAGGGGGTGAATGTCTCCCCGTACGAGCAGTACTTC. Translation gives CASSERQGVNVSPYEQYF.

The chain combines TRBV5-1 with TRBJ1-2; no clear D. Trimming shortened V by 0 bases and J by 4 bases, and 7 bases separated the two germline ends. The CDR3 extends over 13 amino acids. Germline loops: CDR1 SGHRS, CDR2 YFSETQ. The CDR3 DNA reads as TGCGCCAGCAGCTTGGTGGCTGGCTATGGCTACACCTTC. Residues: CASSLVAGYGYTF.

This chain joins TRBV19 and TRBJ1-2, with D maybe TRBD1 (5 bases). V shed 7 bases and J shed 2 bases, with 17 bases lying between them. Per germline, CDR1 LNHDA and CDR2 SQIVND (reference sequence). The CDR3 totals 15 residues. The CDR3 sequence is CASTIWGVGNYGYTF. The DNA of the CDR3 is TGTGCCAGTACCATCTGGGGGGTAGGCAACTATGGCTACACCTTC.

The rearrangement joins TRBV6-5 to TRBJ2-3, with 8 bases aligning to TRBD2. The CDR3 loop spans 16 amino acids. Trimming took 1 base from V and 7 from J; bases not matched to a gene: 10. Germline loops: CDR1 MNHEY, CDR2 SVGAGI. The CDR3 bases are TGTGCCAGCAGTTACTTGCGGGGGGCAGGAGATAATACGCAGTATTTT. It yields the protein CASSYLRGAGDNTQYF.

The V call is TRBV5-1, the J call TRBJ2-7, with a possible D match to TRBD1 (7 bases). V was cut by 0 bases and J by 0 bases, with 10 bases left in between. Germline CDR1 reads SGHRS; CDR2 reads YFSETQ. This CDR3 region has 15 residues. The CDR3 DNA reads TGCGCCAGCAGCTTGGGGGGGGACAGCTCCTACGAGCAGTACTTC. Translated, it gives CASSLGGDSSYEQYF.

V usage is TRBV29-1 and J usage is TRBJ2-5, with D possibly being TRBD2 (5 bases). V was cut by 5 bases and J by 5 bases, with 9 bases left in between. Germline V lookup: CDR1 SQVTM, CDR2 ANQGSEA. The CDR3 runs to 11 residues. The CDR3 sequence: CSVRRAETQYF. The CDR3 DNA sequence: TGCAGCGTTAGGCGGGCGGAGACCCAGTACTTC.

The V call is TRBV27, the J call TRBJ1-3, with D perhaps TRBD1 (6 bases). Looked up from germline, CDR1 is MNHEY and CDR2 is SMNVEV (reference sequence). V lost 4 bases, J lost 0 bases, and 13 bases lay in between. The CDR3 sequence is 16 residues long. CDR3 protein: CASSWGQPASGNTIYF. CDR3 DNA: TGTGCCAGCAGTTGGGGGCAGCCAGCCTCTGGAAACACCATATATTTT.

The J gene is TRBJ2-5, the V gene TRBV7-9; 11 positions agree with TRBD1. CDR3 length equals 15 residues. V lost 6 bases, J lost 11 bases, and 14 bases stayed unmatched. Germline lookup yields CDR1 SEHNR and CDR2 FQNEAQ (reference sequence). The CDR3 reads CASSWGQGGLLEQYF. The CDR3 DNA is TGTGCCAGCAGTTGGGGACAGGGGGGGTTGTTGGAGCAGTACTTC.

V gene TRBV5-1 combines with J gene TRBJ2-5; 7 bases fit TRBD2. The J segment lost 4 bases and the V segment lost 0 bases, leaving 6 bases of the junction unmatched. CDR1 SGHRS and CDR2 YFSETQ come from the germline V gene. This CDR3 contains 15 residues. CDR3 DNA sequence: TGCGCCAGCAGCTTGGCCAGGCAGCGGGGAGAGACCCAGTACTTC. It is translated as CASSLARQRGETQYF.

Details on this clone: This same CDR3 is encoded by further DNA sequences in the sample. Written as DNA, the CDR3 is TGTGCCAGCAGCTCCGGGACTAGCGGGAGCAATGAGCAGTTCTTC. Amino acid sequence: CASSSGTSGSNEQFF. The gene calls are TRBV6-1 and TRBJ2-1; 14 bases are shared with TRBD2. J was trimmed by 6 bases and V by 6 bases; bases with no gene match: 4. The germline gives CDR1 MNHNS, CDR2 SASEGT. The CDR3 runs to 15 residues.

The V and J genes are TRBV6-5 and TRBJ1-1; D uncertain. The CDR3 is 15 amino acids. Looked up from germline, CDR1 is MNHEY and CDR2 is SVGAGI. Trimming removed 2 bases at V and 5 bases at J, with 15 bases between. The DNA of the CDR3 is TGTGCCAGCAGTTACCGCGCGGGAGGTAGGACTGAAGCTTTCTTT. It specifies CASSYRAGGRTEAFF.

The V and J genes are TRBV11-2 and TRBJ2-7; 8 bases match TRBD1. V gave up 5 bases and J gave up 3 bases; unmatched junction bases: 6. The CDR3 consists of 14 residues. CDR1 and CDR2 from the germline V gene are SGHAT and FQNNGV. The CDR3 DNA reads TGTGCCAGCAGCACAGACAGGGGTCACTACGAGCAGTACTTC. Protein product: CASSTDRGHYEQYF. The full variable domain, in which reference TRBV11-2 and TRBJ2-7 provide the parts outside the CDR3, is EAGVAQSPRYKIIEKRQSVAFWCNPISGHATLYWYQQILGQGPKLLIQFQNNGVVDDSQLPKDRFSAERLKGVDSTLKIQPAKLEDSAVYLCASSTDRGHYEQYFGPGTRLTVT.

The rearrangement joins TRBV6-5 to TRBJ2-7, with TRBD1 matching 11 bases. V trimming: 6 bases; J trimming: 4 bases; junction bases outside the gene matches: 8. Germline CDR1 and CDR2: MNHEY and SVGAGI. This CDR3 is 15 amino acids long. CDR3 coding DNA: TGTGCCAGCAGCGAATGGGGGACAGGGGGTTACGAGCAGTACTTC. Its protein product is CASSEWGTGGYEQYF.

DNA of the CDR3: TGCGCCAGCAGCCCCTGGCTAGCGGGGGGGCATGAGCAGTTCTTC. Protein sequence: CASSPWLAGGHEQFF. J is TRBJ2-1 and V is TRBV4-3; 12 nucleotides line up with TRBD2. Germline loops: CDR1 LGHNA, CDR2 YSLEER. Trimming at V came to 4 bases and at J to 8 bases, leaving 6 bases not matched to a gene. The length of the CDR3 is 15 residues.

The rearrangement links TRBV29-1 to TRBJ2-3; 9 nucleotides match TRBD2. CDR3 length: 14 amino acids. CDR1 is SQVTM and CDR2 is ANQGSEA in the germline V gene. Trimming cost V 2 bases and J 2 bases; bases outside gene matches: 2. The DNA for the CDR3 is TGCAGCGTTGAATCTAGCGGGAACACAGATACGCAGTATTTT. This translates into CSVESSGNTDTQYF.

V gene TRBV11-3 combines with J gene TRBJ1-6, with no clear D. The V gene's germline CDR1 is SGHNT and CDR2 YENEEA. The CDR3 spans 14 residues. V was shortened by 4 bases and J by 3 bases, with 7 bases between the two germline ends. CDR3 nucleotide sequence: TGTGCCAGCAGCTCGGGAATCTATAATTCACCCCTCCACTTT. Its translation: CASSSGIYNSPLHF. The complete variable domain, with remaining parts taken from reference TRBV11-3 and TRBJ1-6, reads EAGVVQSPRYKIIEKKQPVAFWCNPISGHNTLYWYLQNLGQGPELLIRYENEEAVDDSQLPKDRFSAERLKGVDSTLKIQPAELGDSAVYLCASSSGIYNSPLHFGNGTRLTVT.

This chain connects TRBV5-1 to TRBJ2-5, with D perhaps TRBD1 (6 bases). V dropped 2 bases and J dropped 2 bases, with 10 bases sitting between them. The CDR3 consists of 14 residues. Germline V gene lookup returns CDR1 SGHRS and CDR2 YFSETQ. This chain's CDR3 is CASSFGGQQETQYF. In DNA, the CDR3 is TGCGCCAGCAGCTTTGGTGGACAGCAAGAGACCCAGTACTTC.

The V gene is TRBV4-3, the J gene TRBJ1-2, with TRBD1 as a possible D gene (6 bases). CDR3 length: 15 residues. Germline lookup yields CDR1 LGHNA and CDR2 YSLEER. The germline V and J ends were trimmed by 5 bases and 4 bases, with 17 bases remaining between them. Here the CDR3 reads CASSYSTGVSYGYTF. CDR3 nucleotide sequence: TGCGCCAGCAGCTATTCGACAGGCGTGAGCTATGGCTACACCTTC.

The chain employs TRBV5-8 and TRBJ1-5; TRBD1 matches at 7 bases. Germline-derived CDR1 and CDR2 are SGHTS and YDEGEE. The CDR3 is 14 residues long. J was trimmed by 2 bases and V by 5 bases; bases with no gene match: 4. CDR3 loop: CASRDRVGNQPQHF. In nucleotides, the CDR3 is TGTGCCAGCAGAGACAGGGTCGGCAATCAGCCCCAGCATTTT.

The chain links TRBV18 to TRBJ1-3; TRBD1 is a possible D gene (6 bases). From germline, CDR1 is KGHSH and CDR2 LQKENI. This CDR3 comprises 18 residues. V shed 6 bases and J shed 0 bases, with 21 bases lying between them. The CDR3 spells CASSQTTGNPVSGNTIYF. Written as DNA, the CDR3 is TGTGCCAGCTCTCAGACCACAGGGAATCCGGTCTCTGGAAACACCATATATTTT.

The rearrangement joins TRBV7-9 to TRBJ1-2, with D perhaps TRBD1 (5 bases). CDR3 length: 11 amino acids. Trimming shortened V by 4 bases and J by 7 bases, and 7 bases separated the two germline ends. Looked up from germline, CDR1 is SEHNR and CDR2 is FQNEAQ (reference sequence). CDR3: CASSSGGGYTF. The CDR3 DNA reads as TGTGCCAGCAGCTCCGGGGGTGGCTACACCTTC.

V and J are TRBV7-2 and TRBJ2-5; 9 positions agree with TRBD1. TRBJ2-7 matches the DNA end more closely, so the J call is doubtful. The CDR3 has 17 amino acids. Germline assignment: CDR1 SGHTA and CDR2 FQGNSA. CDR3 sequence: CASSPLFGTGRLNEQYF. Written as DNA, the CDR3 is TGTGCCAGCAGCCCCCTGTTTGGGACAGGGAGATTGAACGAGCAGTACTTC.

The V call is TRBV5-4, the J call TRBJ2-7, with TRBD1 as a possible D gene (6 bases). Trimming cost V 4 bases and J 0 bases, with 11 bases left between them. In germline, CDR1 is SGHNT, CDR2 YYREEE (reference sequence). CDR3 length: 14 residues. CDR3 region: CASSPLDSSYEQYF. The CDR3 DNA reads TGTGCCAGCAGCCCGTTGGACAGCTCCTACGAGCAGTACTTC.

The gene calls are TRBV28 and TRBJ2-5; D possibly corresponds to TRBD1 (7 bases). The germline V gene has CDR1 MDHEN and CDR2 SYDVKM. V was cut by 5 bases and J by 5 bases, with 18 bases left in between. The CDR3 is 15 amino acids. As DNA, the CDR3 is TGTGCCAGCAGTACTGAGGCGGGACAGCGGGAGACCCAGTACTTC. It yields the protein CASSTEAGQRETQYF.

This chain joins TRBV6-5 and TRBJ2-1; weak D call: TRBD2 (7 bases). The CDR3 loop spans 16 amino acids. From germline, CDR1 is MNHEY and CDR2 SVGAGI. The V end lost 2 bases, the J end lost 8 bases, and 19 bases lay between the germline ends. The CDR3, as DNA: TGTGCCAGCAGTTACGGCCGTCTAGTAGGGGGGGATGAGCAGTTCTTC. It specifies CASSYGRLVGGDEQFF.

This chain uses TRBV27 with TRBJ2-7, with D possibly matching TRBD2 (5 bases). The germline V gene has CDR1 MNHEY and CDR2 SMNVEV (reference sequence). This CDR3 spans 18 amino acids. The germline V and J ends were trimmed by 2 bases and 4 bases, with 24 bases remaining between them. The CDR3: CASSLLPGLATSKYEQYF. The CDR3 DNA reads TGTGCCAGCAGTTTACTCCCGGGGTTAGCGACCTCCAAATACGAGCAGTACTTC.

V usage is TRBV7-9 and J usage is TRBJ1-2, with unresolved D. The germline gives CDR1 SEHNR, CDR2 FQNEAQ (reference sequence). The V end was cut by 2 bases, the J end by 4 bases, with 8 bases between. The CDR3 is 13 residues long. The CDR3 nucleotides read TGTGCCAGCAGCTTATCCACAATCTATGGCTACACCTTC. Translating gives CASSLSTIYGYTF.

The V call is TRBV5-6, the J call TRBJ1-5; 7 nucleotides align to TRBD1. The CDR3 consists of 13 residues. Germline-derived CDR1 and CDR2 are SGHDT and YYEEEE. Unmatched junction bases numbered 3, after V lost 2 bases and J lost 7 bases. CDR3: CASSLQGTQPQHF. CDR3 nucleotides: TGTGCCAGCAGCTTACAGGGGACCCAGCCCCAGCATTTT.